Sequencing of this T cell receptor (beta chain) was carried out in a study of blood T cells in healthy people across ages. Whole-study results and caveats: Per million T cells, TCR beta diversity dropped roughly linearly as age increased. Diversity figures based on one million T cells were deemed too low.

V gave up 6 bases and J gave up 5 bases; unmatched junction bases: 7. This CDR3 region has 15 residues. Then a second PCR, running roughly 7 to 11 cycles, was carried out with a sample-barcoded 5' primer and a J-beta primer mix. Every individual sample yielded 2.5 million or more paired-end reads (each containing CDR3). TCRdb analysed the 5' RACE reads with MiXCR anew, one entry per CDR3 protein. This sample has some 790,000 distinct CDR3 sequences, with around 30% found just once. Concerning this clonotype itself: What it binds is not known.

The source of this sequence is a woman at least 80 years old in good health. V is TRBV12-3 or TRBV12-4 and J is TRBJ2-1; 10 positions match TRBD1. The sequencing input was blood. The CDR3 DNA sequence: TGTGCCAGCAGCCCGCGACAGGGGGCGCACAATGAGCAGTTCTTC. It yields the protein CASSPRQGAHNEQFF.